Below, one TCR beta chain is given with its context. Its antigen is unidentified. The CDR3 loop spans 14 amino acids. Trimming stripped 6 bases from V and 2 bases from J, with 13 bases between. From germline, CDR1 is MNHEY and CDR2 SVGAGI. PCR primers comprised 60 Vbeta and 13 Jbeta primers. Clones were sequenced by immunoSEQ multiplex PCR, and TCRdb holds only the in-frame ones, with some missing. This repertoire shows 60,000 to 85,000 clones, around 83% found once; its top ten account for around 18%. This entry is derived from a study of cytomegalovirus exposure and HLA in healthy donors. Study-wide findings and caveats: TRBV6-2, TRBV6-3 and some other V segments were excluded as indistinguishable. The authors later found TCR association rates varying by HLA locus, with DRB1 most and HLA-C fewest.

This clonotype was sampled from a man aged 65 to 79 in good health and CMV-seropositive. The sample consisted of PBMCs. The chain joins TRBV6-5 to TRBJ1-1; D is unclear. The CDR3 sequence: CASSLAGANTEAFF. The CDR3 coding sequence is TGTGCCAGCAGCCTAGCGGGCGCAAACACTGAAGCTTTCTTT.